These 16 T cell receptor beta chains originate from one sample sequenced in a study of regulatory T cells in long-lasting Graves disease. The time point here: newly diagnosed GD, antithyroid drugs for less than 3 months. Making the TCR library involved RNA that had been extracted from PBMCs. For TCR beta, libraries came from iRepertoire HTBI primers and Arm-PCR of CDR3 regions. TCRdb called the multiplex PCR reads again in MiXCR, with one record for every CDR3 protein. The sample contains approximately 470,000 distinct CDR3 sequences, 16% of which appear only once. This sample also belongs to another study, concerning T cells in Graves' hyperthyroidism and ophthalmopathy.

The sequencing here drew on peripheral blood mononuclear cells (PBMCs), taken at new diagnosis, from a patient treated with antithyroid drugs. The receptors come from a man aged 40-50 years with Graves disease.

The chain combines TRBV5-6 with TRBJ2-7; the D is unclear. This CDR3 is built from 14 residues. V shed 1 base and J shed 4 bases, with 12 bases lying between them. CDR1 is SGHDT and CDR2 is YYEEEE in the germline V gene. The CDR3 nucleotides are TGTGCCAGCAGCTTGCGTAGTCATGGGTACGAGCAGTACTTC. Encoded protein: CASSLRSHGYEQYF.

This clonotype was seen a few times. The chain links TRBV24-1 to TRBJ2-2, with D tentatively TRBD2 (6 bases). The ends were cut back, 12 bases at V and 0 bases at J, with 10 bases in the middle. Looked up from germline, CDR1 is KGHDR and CDR2 is SFDVKD. There are 13 residues in the CDR3. The CDR3 sequence: CAVRDSNTGELFF. CDR3 nucleotide sequence: TGTGCCGTACGGGACTCGAACACCGGGGAGCTGTTTTTT.

This clonotype was seen at least ten times. The chain is built from TRBV28 and TRBJ2-3, with D possibly TRBD2 on 6 matching bases. V lost 4 bases, J lost 11 bases, and 13 bases lay in between. The CDR3 contains 12 residues. CDR1 is MDHEN and CDR2 is SYDVKM in the germline V gene. The CDR3 DNA is TGTGCCAGCAGTTACATGACTAGGGGGCAGTATTTT. Protein product: CASSYMTRGQYF.

With respect to this clonotype: A read error may explain this, as a much larger clone is one base away. Likely a read error: the CDR3 ends without its conserved phenylalanine or tryptophan. The limits of the CDR3 on the DNA are not certain, so only TCRdb's listed CDR3 is given. V gene TRBV30 combines with J gene TRBJ2-1; TRBD1, as called in the table, went unchecked against the DNA. The CDR3 region is 12 residues in length, termini included. From germline, CDR1 is GTSNPN and CDR2 SVGIG (reference sequence). CDR3 sequence reads: CAWSVGAGSEYL.

This clonotype was recorded at least ten times. V gene TRBV12-3 or TRBV12-4 combines with J gene TRBJ2-1, with 9 bases lining up with TRBD1. V was pared by 5 bases and J by 5 bases, with 4 bases of the junction left unmatched. The CDR3 consists of 14 residues. The CDR3 sequence is CASSIGQGNNEQFF. Here the CDR3 DNA reads TGTGCCAGCAGTATTGGACAGGGGAACAATGAGCAGTTCTTC.

The J gene is TRBJ2-1, the V gene TRBV7-9; possibly TRBD2 for D (5 bases). Germline CDR1 reads SEHNR; CDR2 reads FQNEAQ (reference sequence). The CDR3 sequence is 15 residues long. V lost 3 bases, J lost 6 bases, and 15 bases lay in between. CDR3 sequence (DNA): TGTGCCAGCAGCTTTCCGGGGATTTCGGGCAATGAGCAGTTCTTC. It codes for CASSFPGISGNEQFF.

The V and J genes are TRBV24-1 and TRBJ2-2; 8 nucleotides agree with TRBD1. The CDR3 has 15 residues. The trim removed 7 bases at V and 1 base at J, leaving 4 bases unmatched. CDR1 and CDR2 from the germline V gene are KGHDR and SFDVKD. The DNA of the CDR3 is TGTGCCACCAGCCGGGACAGGAAGAACACCGGGGAGCTGTTTTTT. This codes for CATSRDRKNTGELFF.

This clonotype has at least ten counts. The CDR3 region has the DNA TGTGCCAGCAGCCGTCGGACAGCAGTTCGTACAGATACGCAGTATTTT. Its protein product is CASSRRTAVRTDTQYF. The chain is built from TRBV6-2 or TRBV6-3 and TRBJ2-3, with D perhaps TRBD1 (6 bases). The V end lost 6 bases, the J end lost 3 bases, and 19 bases lay between the germline ends. Germline CDR1 is MNHEY and CDR2 is SVGEGT. CDR3 length equals 16 residues.

This clonotype has just a few counts. The CDR3 region has the DNA TGTGCCAGCAGCGTAGGGTTAACCTCCTACAATGAGCAGTTCTTC. Its translation: CASSVGLTSYNEQFF. The V gene is TRBV9, the J gene TRBJ2-1; D unresolved. Trimming stripped 0 bases from V and 0 bases from J, with 7 bases between. CDR3 size: 15 residues. Germline V CDR1 and CDR2: SGDLS, YYNGEE.

This rearrangement joins TRBV28 to TRBJ2-3; possibly TRBD2 for D (5 bases). Trimming stripped 6 bases from V and 5 bases from J, with 24 bases between. Germline V lookup: CDR1 MDHEN, CDR2 SYDVKM. The CDR3 is 17 amino acids. The CDR3 loop is CASSTLWSGKNIDTQYF. The CDR3 DNA reads TGTGCCAGCAGCACGCTCTGGAGCGGCAAAAATATAGATACGCAGTATTTT.

The sample holds many counts of this clonotype. V gene TRBV20-1 combines with J gene TRBJ2-1; 7 positions match TRBD2. There are 16 residues in the CDR3. Germline CDR1 DFQATT, CDR2 SNEGSKA (reference sequence). Trimming cost V 6 bases and J 7 bases; bases outside gene matches: 18. The CDR3 bases are TGCAGTGCCCGAGATAAAGTAGCGGGTGTGGGGAATGAGCAGTTCTTC. Residues: CSARDKVAGVGNEQFF.

This clonotype was recorded many times. This chain links TRBV2 with TRBJ1-1, with D possibly TRBD1 on 5 matching bases. The CDR3 is 13 residues long. The germline V gene encodes CDR1 SNHLY and CDR2 FYNNEI. The ends were cut back, 7 bases at V and 3 bases at J, with 12 bases in the middle. CDR3 nucleotide sequence: TGTGCCAGCATGAGTCGGGGGTACACTGAAGCTTTCTTT. Translated: CASMSRGYTEAFF.

Concerning this clonotype: A read error is possible here, since a much larger clone lies one base away. The CDR3 nucleotides are TGTGCCAGCAGGAAGGGGAGGGACACTGAAGCTTTCTTT. Encoded protein: CASRKGRDTEAFF. The chain uses TRBV2 and TRBJ1-1; D possibly corresponds to TRBD1 (5 bases). CDR3 size: 13 residues. Trimming shortened V by 6 bases and J by 3 bases, and 11 bases separated the two germline ends. Germline values: CDR1 SNHLY, CDR2 FYNNEI.

This clonotype was observed a handful of times. The chain uses TRBV18 and TRBJ2-7; TRBD2 agrees at 8 bases. Germline-derived CDR1 and CDR2 are KGHSH and LQKENI. There are 16 residues in the CDR3. J gave up 2 bases and V 6 bases, and 12 bases lay outside the gene matches. This CDR3 is CASSPWVDSGTYEQYF. CDR3 DNA sequence: TGTGCCAGCTCCCCTTGGGTCGATAGCGGGACCTACGAGCAGTACTTC.

This clonotype has ten or more counts. The V and J genes are TRBV20-1 and TRBJ2-1, with D perhaps matching TRBD1 (6 bases). V shed 6 bases and J shed 0 bases, with 15 bases lying between them. CDR1 and CDR2 from the germline V gene are DFQATT and SNEGSKA (reference sequence). This CDR3 spans 15 amino acids. This chain's CDR3 is CSASQDRSSYNEQFF. The CDR3 bases are TGCAGTGCCAGTCAGGACAGAAGCTCCTACAATGAGCAGTTCTTC.

This clonotype has ten or more counts. The chain links TRBV20-1 to TRBJ2-3; possibly TRBD1 or TRBD2 for D (5 bases each). This CDR3 comprises 14 residues. Germline values: CDR1 DFQATT, CDR2 SNEGSKA (reference sequence). V shed 6 bases and J shed 6 bases, with 19 bases lying between them. The CDR3 loop reads CSANLGTHLDTQYF. The CDR3 coding sequence is TGCAGTGCCAATCTCGGGACCCACTTGGATACGCAGTATTTT.